This entry features one T cell receptor (beta chain) sequence. The data were taken from a study of blood T cell repertoires in COVID-19. The wider study: The United States, Italy and Spain supplied acute and convalescent COVID-19 samples. Sources were T cells, B-cell-depleted T cells, or PBMCs; the material itself was cDNA or gDNA.

The CDR3 is 13 amino acids. CDR1 is SGHAT, CDR2 FQNNGV, per germline. Trimming shortened V by 5 bases and J by 6 bases, and 10 bases separated the two germline ends. TCRdb keeps only in-frame clones here, not all; method: immunoSEQ multiplex PCR. Here the sample spans around 260,000 clones, 80% to 90% being singletons. The rearrangement joins TRBV11-2 to TRBJ2-2, with D possibly TRBD2 on 6 matching bases. Specimen: PBMCs or T cells enriched from blood (not recorded which). This clonotype was sampled from a man between 25 and 39 years old with acute COVID-19. The CDR3 loop reads CASSAGRSGELFF. The CDR3 DNA reads as TGTGCCAGCAGCGCGGGACGTTCCGGGGAGCTGTTTTTT. The full variable domain, in which reference TRBV11-2 and TRBJ2-2 provide the parts outside the CDR3, is EAGVAQSPRYKIIEKRQSVAFWCNPISGHATLYWYQQILGQGPKLLIQFQNNGVVDDSQLPKDRFSAERLKGVDSTLKIQPAKLEDSAVYLCASSAGRSGELFFGEGSRLTVL.